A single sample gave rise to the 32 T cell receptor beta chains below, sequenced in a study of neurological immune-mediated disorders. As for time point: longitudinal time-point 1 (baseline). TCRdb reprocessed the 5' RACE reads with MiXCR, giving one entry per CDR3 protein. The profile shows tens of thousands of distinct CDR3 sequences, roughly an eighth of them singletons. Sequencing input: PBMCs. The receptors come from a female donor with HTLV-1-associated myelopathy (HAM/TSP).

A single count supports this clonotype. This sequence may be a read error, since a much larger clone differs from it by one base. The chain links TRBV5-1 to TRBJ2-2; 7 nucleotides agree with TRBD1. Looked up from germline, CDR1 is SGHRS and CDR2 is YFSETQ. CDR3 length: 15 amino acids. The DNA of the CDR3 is TGCGCCAGCAGCTTTGGGGACAGAAACACCTGGGAGCTGTTTTTT. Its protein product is CASSFGDRNTWELFF.

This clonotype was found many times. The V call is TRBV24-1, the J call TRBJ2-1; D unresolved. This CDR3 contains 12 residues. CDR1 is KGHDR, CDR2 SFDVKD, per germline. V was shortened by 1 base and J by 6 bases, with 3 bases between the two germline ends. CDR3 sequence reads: CATSDFSNEQFF. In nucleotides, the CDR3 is TGTGCCACCAGTGATTTCAGCAATGAGCAGTTCTTC.

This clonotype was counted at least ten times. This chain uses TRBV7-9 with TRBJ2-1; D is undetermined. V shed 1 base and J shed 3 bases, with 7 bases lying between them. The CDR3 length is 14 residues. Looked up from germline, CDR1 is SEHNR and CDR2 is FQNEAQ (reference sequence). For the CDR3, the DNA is TGTGCCAGCAGCTTAGAGGGATTCTACAATGAGCAGTTCTTC. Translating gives CASSLEGFYNEQFF. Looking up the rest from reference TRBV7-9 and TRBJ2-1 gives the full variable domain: DTGVSQNPRHKITKRGQNVTFRCDPISEHNRLYWYRQTLGQGPEFLTYFQNEAQLEKSRLLSDRFSAERPKGSFSTLEIQRTEQGDSAMYLCASSLEGFYNEQFFGPGTRLTVL.

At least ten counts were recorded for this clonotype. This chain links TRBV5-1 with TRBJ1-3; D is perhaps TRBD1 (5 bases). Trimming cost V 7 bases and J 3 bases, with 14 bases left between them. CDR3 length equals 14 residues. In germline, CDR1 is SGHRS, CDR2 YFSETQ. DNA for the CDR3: TGCGCCAGCGCACCCGGGGACTTTGGAAACACCATATATTTT. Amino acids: CASAPGDFGNTIYF.

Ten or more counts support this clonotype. The CDR3 DNA is TGCAGTGGTCAGGGCGGGGGGAACACCGGGGAGCTGTTTTTT. Protein sequence: CSGQGGGNTGELFF. The V and J genes are TRBV20-1 and TRBJ2-2, with 7 positions matching TRBD2. The CDR3 loop spans 14 amino acids. J lost 1 base, V lost 7 bases, and 6 bases had no gene match. Germline CDR1 and CDR2: DFQATT and SNEGSKA (reference sequence).

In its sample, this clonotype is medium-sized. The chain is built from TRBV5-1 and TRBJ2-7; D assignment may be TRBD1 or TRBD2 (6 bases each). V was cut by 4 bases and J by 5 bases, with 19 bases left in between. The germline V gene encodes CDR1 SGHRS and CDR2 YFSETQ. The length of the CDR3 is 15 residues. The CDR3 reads CASSGQGWGADEQYF. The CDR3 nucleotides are TGCGCCAGCAGCGGGCAGGGTTGGGGGGCCGACGAGCAGTACTTC.

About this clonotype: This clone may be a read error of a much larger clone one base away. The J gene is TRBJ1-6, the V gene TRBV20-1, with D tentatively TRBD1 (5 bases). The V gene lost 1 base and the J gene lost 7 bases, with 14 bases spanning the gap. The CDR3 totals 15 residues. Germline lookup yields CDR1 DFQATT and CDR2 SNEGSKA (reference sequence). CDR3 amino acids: CSARGSRGDNSPLHF. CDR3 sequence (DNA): TGCAGTGCTAGAGGCAGTAGGGGTGACAATTCACCCCTCCACTTT.

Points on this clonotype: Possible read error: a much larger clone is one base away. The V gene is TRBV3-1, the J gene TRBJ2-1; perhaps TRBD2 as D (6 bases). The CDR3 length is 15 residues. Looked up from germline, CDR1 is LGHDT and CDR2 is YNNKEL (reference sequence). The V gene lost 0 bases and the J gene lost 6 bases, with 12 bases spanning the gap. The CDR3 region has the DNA TGTGCCAGCAGCCAAGAGACTAGAAACTTCAATGAGCAGTTCTTC. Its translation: CASSQETRNFNEQFF.

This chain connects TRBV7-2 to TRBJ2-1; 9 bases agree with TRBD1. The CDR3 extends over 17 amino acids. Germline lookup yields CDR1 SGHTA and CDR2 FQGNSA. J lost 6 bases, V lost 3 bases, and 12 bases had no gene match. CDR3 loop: CASSFQFGTGLGNEQFF. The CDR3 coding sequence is TGTGCCAGCAGCTTCCAATTTGGGACAGGGTTGGGCAATGAGCAGTTCTTC.

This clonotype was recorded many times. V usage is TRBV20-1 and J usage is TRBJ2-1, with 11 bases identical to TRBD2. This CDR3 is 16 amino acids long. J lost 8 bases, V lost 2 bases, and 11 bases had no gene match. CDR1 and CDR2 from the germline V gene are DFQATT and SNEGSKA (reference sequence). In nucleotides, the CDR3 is TGCAGTGCTAGACAGGTCGTAGCGGGGGGGCCTTATGAGCAGTTCTTC. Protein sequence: CSARQVVAGGPYEQFF.

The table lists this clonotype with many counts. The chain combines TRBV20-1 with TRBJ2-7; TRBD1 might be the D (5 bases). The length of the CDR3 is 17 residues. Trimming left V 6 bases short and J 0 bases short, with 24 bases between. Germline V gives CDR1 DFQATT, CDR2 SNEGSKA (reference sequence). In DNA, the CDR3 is TGCAGTGCCCAGAGAGAGAGAGGACACACATACTCCTACGAGCAGTACTTC. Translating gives CSAQRERGHTYSYEQYF.

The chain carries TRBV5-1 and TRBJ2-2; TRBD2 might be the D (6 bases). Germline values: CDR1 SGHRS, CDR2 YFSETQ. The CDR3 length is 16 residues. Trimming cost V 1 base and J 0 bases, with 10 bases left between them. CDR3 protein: CASSLHPGANTGELFF. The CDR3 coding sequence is TGCGCCAGCAGCTTGCACCCGGGGGCGAACACCGGGGAGCTGTTTTTT. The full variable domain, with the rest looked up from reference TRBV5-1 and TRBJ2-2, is KAGVTQTPRYLIKTRGQQVTLSCSPISGHRSVSWYQQTPGQGLQFLFEYFSETQRNKGNFPGRFSGRQFSNSRSEMNVSTLELGDSALYLCASSLHPGANTGELFFGEGSRLTVL.

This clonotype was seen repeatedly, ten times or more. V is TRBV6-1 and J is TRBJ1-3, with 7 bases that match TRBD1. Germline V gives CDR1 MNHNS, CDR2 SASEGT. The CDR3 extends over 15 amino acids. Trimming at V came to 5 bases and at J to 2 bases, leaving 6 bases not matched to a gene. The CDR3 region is CASSSRRGTGNTIYF. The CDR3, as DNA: TGTGCCAGCAGTAGTCGCAGGGGGACTGGAAACACCATATATTTT.

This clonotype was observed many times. In DNA, the CDR3 is TGTGCCACCAGTGACTCCGCCCCAGAGACCCAGTACTTC. Translated, it gives CATSDSAPETQYF. The chain uses TRBV24-1 and TRBJ2-5; the D is unclear. Germline V gene sequence: CDR1 KGHDR, CDR2 SFDVKD. This CDR3 has 13 residues. V lost 4 bases to trimming and J lost 4 bases, with 9 bases between them.

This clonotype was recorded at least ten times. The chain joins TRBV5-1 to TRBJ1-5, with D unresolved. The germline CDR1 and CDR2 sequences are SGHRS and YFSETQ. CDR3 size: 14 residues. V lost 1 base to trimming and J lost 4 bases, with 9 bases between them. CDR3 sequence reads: CASSLNSGNQPQHF. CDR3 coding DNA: TGCGCCAGCAGCTTGAACAGTGGTAATCAGCCCCAGCATTTT.

In DNA, the CDR3 is TGTGCCACCAGCAGAGATGGACAGGTTTCTCAGCCCCAGCATTTT. This codes for CATSRDGQVSQPQHF. The chain recombines TRBV15 with TRBJ1-5; 7 nucleotides match TRBD1. This CDR3 has 15 amino acids. Germline V CDR1 and CDR2: LNHNV, YYDKDF (reference sequence). Trimming cost V 0 bases and J 6 bases; bases outside gene matches: 5.

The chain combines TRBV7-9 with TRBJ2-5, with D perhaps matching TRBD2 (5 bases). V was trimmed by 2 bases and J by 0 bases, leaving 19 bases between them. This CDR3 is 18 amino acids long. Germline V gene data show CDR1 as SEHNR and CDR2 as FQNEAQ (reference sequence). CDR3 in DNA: TGTGCCAGCAGCTTACGGGAAGAGGAAAAGGCGTACCAAGAGACCCAGTACTTC. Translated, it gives CASSLREEEKAYQETQYF.

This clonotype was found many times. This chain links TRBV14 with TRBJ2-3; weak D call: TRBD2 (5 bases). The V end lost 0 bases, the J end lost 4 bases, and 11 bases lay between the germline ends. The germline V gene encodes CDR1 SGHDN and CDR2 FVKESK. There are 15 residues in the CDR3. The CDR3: CASSQDSLEADTQYF. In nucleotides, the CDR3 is TGTGCCAGCAGCCAAGATTCCCTGGAGGCAGATACGCAGTATTTT.

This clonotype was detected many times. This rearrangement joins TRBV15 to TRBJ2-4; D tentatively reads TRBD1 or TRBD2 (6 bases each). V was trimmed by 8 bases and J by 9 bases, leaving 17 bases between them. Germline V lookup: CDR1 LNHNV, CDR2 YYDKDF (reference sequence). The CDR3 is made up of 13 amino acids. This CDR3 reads CATARGPAGIQYF. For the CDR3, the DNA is TGTGCCACCGCCCGGGGGCCGGCGGGCATTCAGTACTTC.

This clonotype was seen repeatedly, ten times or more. As DNA, the CDR3 is TGTGCCAGCAGTACGAGCCGGGACTTAACCTACGAGCAGTACTTC. Residues: CASSTSRDLTYEQYF. The V call is TRBV6-5, the J call TRBJ2-7; weak D call: TRBD2 (6 bases). Trimming cost V 5 bases and J 2 bases, with 16 bases left between them. Germline V gene data show CDR1 as MNHEY and CDR2 as SVGAGI. This CDR3 is 15 amino acids long.

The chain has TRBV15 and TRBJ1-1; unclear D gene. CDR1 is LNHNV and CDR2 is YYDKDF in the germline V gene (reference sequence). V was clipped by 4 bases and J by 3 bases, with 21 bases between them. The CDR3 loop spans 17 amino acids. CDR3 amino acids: CATSTRLGGIVYTEAFF. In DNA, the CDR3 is TGTGCCACCAGCACTAGACTGGGAGGGATTGTTTACACTGAAGCTTTCTTT.

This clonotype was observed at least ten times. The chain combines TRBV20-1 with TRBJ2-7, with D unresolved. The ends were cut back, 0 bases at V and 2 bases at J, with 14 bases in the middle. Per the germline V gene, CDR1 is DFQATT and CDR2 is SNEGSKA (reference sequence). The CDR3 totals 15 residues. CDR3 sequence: CSAREGSSTTYEQYF. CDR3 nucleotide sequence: TGCAGTGCTAGAGAGGGCAGTTCGACAACCTACGAGCAGTACTTC.

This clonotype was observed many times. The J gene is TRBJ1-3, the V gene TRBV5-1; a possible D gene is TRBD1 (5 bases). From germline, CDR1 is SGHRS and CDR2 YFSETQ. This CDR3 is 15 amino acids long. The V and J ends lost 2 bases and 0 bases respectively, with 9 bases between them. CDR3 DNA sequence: TGCGCCAGCAGCTTCCAGGGTTACTCTGGAAACACCATATATTTT. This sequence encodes CASSFQGYSGNTIYF.

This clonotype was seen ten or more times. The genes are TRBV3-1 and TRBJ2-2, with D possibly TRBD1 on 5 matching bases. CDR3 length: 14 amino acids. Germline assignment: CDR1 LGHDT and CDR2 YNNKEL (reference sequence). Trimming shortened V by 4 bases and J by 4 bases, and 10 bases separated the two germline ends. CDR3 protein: CASSRGSTTGELFF. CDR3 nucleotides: TGTGCCAGCAGCCGGGGCAGTACCACCGGGGAGCTGTTTTTT.

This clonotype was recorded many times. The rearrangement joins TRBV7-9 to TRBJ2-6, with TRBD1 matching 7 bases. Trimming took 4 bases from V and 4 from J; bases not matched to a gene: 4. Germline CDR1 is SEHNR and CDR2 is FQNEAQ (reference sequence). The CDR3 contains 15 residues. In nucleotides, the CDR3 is TGTGCCAGCAGCTCACAGGGGCAGGGGGCCAACGTCCTGACTTTC. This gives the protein CASSSQGQGANVLTF.

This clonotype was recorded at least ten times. The CDR3 DNA reads TGTGCCAGCAGCTTATTACCGGGACATCCCTACGAGCAGTACTTC. Its translation: CASSLLPGHPYEQYF. This sequence joins TRBV7-2 and TRBJ2-7; D is perhaps TRBD1 (6 bases). Germline V gene lookup returns CDR1 SGHTA and CDR2 FQGNSA. CDR3 length equals 15 residues. Trimming removed 2 bases from V and 2 bases from J, with 13 bases in between. Supplemented by reference TRBV7-2 and TRBJ2-7, the full variable domain reads GAGVSQSPSNKVTEKGKDVELRCDPISGHTALYWYRQSLGQGLEFLIYFQGNSAPDKSGLPSDRFSAERTGGSVSTLTIQRTQQEDSAVYLCASSLLPGHPYEQYFGPGTRLTVT.

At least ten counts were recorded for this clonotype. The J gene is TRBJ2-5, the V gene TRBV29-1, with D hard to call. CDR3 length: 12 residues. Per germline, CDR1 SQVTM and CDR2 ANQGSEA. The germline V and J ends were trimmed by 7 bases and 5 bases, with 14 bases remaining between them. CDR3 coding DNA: TGCAGCGGCTTTAAGCCCGGTGAGACCCAGTACTTC. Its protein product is CSGFKPGETQYF.

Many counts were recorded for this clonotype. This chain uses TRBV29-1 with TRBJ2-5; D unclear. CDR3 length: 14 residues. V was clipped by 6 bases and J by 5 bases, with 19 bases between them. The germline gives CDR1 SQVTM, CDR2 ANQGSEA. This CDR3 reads CSVRLSGSGETQYF. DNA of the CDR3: TGCAGCGTCCGGTTGTCCGGATCCGGGGAGACCCAGTACTTC.

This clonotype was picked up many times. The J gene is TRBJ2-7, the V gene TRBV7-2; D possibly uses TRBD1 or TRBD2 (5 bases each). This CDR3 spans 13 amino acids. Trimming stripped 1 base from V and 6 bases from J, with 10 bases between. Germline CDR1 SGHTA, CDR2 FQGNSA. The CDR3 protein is CASSLDSGLEQYF. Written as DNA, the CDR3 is TGTGCCAGCAGCTTAGATTCGGGGCTCGAGCAGTACTTC.

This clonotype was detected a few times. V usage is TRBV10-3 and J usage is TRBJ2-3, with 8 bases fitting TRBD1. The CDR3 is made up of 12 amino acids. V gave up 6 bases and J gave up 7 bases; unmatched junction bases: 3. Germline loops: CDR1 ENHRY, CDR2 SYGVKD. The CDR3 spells CAISGDRNTQYF. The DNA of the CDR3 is TGTGCCATCAGCGGGGACAGGAATACGCAGTATTTT.

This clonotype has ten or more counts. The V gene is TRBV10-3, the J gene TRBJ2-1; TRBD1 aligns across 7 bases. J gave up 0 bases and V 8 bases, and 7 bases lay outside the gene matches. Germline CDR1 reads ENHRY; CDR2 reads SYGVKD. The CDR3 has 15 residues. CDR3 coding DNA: TGTGCCATCGGAGTACAGGGGAGCTCCTACAATGAGCAGTTCTTC. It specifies CAIGVQGSSYNEQFF.

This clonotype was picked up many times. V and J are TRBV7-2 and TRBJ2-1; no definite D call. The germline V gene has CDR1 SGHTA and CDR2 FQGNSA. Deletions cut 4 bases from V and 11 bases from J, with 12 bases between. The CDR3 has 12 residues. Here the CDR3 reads CASSSRGAKQFF. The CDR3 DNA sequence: TGTGCCAGCAGCTCCCGAGGAGCGAAGCAGTTCTTC.